Presented here are 3 T cell receptor beta chains from one specimen sequenced in a study of early T cells in non-severe SARS-CoV-2 infection. One entry per CDR3 protein results from TCRdb running MiXCR on the 5' RACE reads. The profile shows tens of thousands of distinct CDR3 sequences, approximately 6.5% of them singletons. This specimen consisted of whole blood, obtained at baseline. The receptors were sampled from an adult who was a healthcare worker with PCR-confirmed SARS-CoV-2 infection or an uninfected control (not recorded which).

This clonotype has ten or more counts. This sequence joins TRBV20-1 and TRBJ2-3, with D possibly being TRBD2 (6 bases). Looked up from germline, CDR1 is DFQATT and CDR2 is SNEGSKA (reference sequence). Trimming removed 2 bases at V and 5 bases at J, with 17 bases between. The CDR3 covers 15 residues. DNA for the CDR3: TGCAGTGCTAGACTCTACCTTGGGGGGAAAGATACGCAGTATTTT. Translated: CSARLYLGGKDTQYF.

This chain joins TRBV5-5 and TRBJ2-2; D gene unclear. V lost 1 base, J lost 7 bases, and 17 bases lay in between. Germline assignment: CDR1 SGHKS and CDR2 YYEKEE (reference sequence). The CDR3 runs 16 residues. The CDR3 sequence: CASSLKGVTADGELFF. The CDR3 DNA is TGTGCCAGCAGCTTGAAAGGTGTAACCGCGGACGGGGAGCTGTTTTTT. Filled out from reference TRBV5-5 and TRBJ2-2, the complete variable domain reads DAGVTQSPTHLIKTRGQQVTLRCSPISGHKSVSWYQQVLGQGPQFIFQYYEKEERGRGNFPDRFSARQFPNYSSELNVNALLLGDSALYLCASSLKGVTADGELFFGEGSRLTVL.

The gene calls are TRBV11-2 and TRBJ2-1; maybe TRBD2 (7 bases). The CDR3 runs to 16 residues. Deletions cut 5 bases from V and 8 bases from J, with 22 bases between. Germline CDR1 SGHAT, CDR2 FQNNGV. The CDR3 DNA reads TGTGCCAGCAGCACCCTAAGGAGGGGGGGCCTCTATGAGCAGTTCTTC. Its protein is CASSTLRRGGLYEQFF.